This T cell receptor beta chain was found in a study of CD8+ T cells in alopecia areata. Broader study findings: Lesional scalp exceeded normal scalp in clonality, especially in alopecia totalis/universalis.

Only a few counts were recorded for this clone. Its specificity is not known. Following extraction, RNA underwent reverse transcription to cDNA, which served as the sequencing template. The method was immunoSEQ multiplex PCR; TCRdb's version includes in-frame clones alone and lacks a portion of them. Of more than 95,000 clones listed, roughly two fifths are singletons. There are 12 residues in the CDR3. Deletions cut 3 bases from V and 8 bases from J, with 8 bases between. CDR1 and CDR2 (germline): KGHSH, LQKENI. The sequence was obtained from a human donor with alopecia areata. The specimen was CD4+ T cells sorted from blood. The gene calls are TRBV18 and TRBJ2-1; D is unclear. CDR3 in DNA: TGTGCCAGCTCACCGGGTGGGTATGAGCAGTTCTTC. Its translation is CASSPGGYEQFF. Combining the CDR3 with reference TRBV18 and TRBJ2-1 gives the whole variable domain NAGVMQNPRHLVRRRGQEARLRCSPMKGHSHVYWYRQLPEEGLKFMVYLQKENIIDESGMPKERFSAEFPKEGPSILRIQQVVRGDSAAYFCASSPGGYEQFFGPGTRLTVL.